The rows below give T cell receptor beta chains drawn from one sample of a study of CD8 T cells in Susac syndrome. Each CDR3 protein is one row after TCRdb ran MiXCR on the immunoSEQ multiplex PCR reads. The repertoire holds around 170,000 distinct CDR3 sequences, with about 91% as singletons. The sequenced sample consisted of CD4+ T cells from PBMCs. The receptor set was obtained from a human donor in good health. The CDR3 runs from the conserved cysteine through the conserved F or W. A D gene is named only where the DNA matches it firmly. Some rows have no size entry. The others give once, few or many, or a class for an expanded clone.

j_gene,abundance,v_gene,d_gene,CDR3aa,CDR3nt
TRBJ1-6,-,TRBV7-8,TRBD1,CASSLDRQLKSPLHF,TGTGCCAGCAGCTTGGACAGGCAGCTGAAATCACCCCTCCACTTT
TRBJ2-1,-,TRBV7-8,-,CASSLSGTLNEQFF,TGTGCCAGCAGCTTGTCGGGGACTCTCAATGAGCAGTTCTTC
TRBJ2-5,-,TRBV5-1,-,CASSPGPSDGKTQYF,TGCGCCAGCAGCCCCGGACCCAGCGACGGGAAGACCCAGTACTTC
TRBJ2-7,-,TRBV6-2/TRBV6-3,TRBD1,CASSSTGGTYEQYF,TGTGCCAGCAGTTCCACAGGGGGCACCTACGAGCAGTACTTC
TRBJ1-1,-,TRBV6-2/TRBV6-3,-,CASSYSRGAGTEAFF,TGTGCCAGCAGTTACTCGAGGGGCGCGGGCACTGAAGCTTTCTTT
TRBJ2-3,-,TRBV6-2/TRBV6-3,-,CASSPGLGHSTDTQYF,TGTGCCAGCAGTCCGGGACTCGGCCATAGCACAGATACGCAGTATTTT
TRBJ1-2,-,TRBV18,-,CASSPYEGVNGYTF,TGTGCCAGCTCACCTTATGAAGGGGTGAATGGCTACACCTTC
TRBJ2-5,-,TRBV28,-,CASVPGTQETQYF,TGTGCCAGCGTTCCCGGGACCCAAGAGACCCAGTACTTC
TRBJ2-4,-,TRBV9,TRBD1,CASSGTGSSNIQYF,TGTGCCAGCAGCGGGACAGGGTCGTCAAACATTCAGTACTTC
TRBJ2-1,-,TRBV5-1,-,CASRATFDNEQFF,TGCGCCAGCAGGGCGACGTTTGACAATGAGCAGTTCTTC
TRBJ2-2,-,TRBV5-1,-,CASSLVQPNTGELFF,TGCGCCAGCAGCTTGGTACAGCCGAACACCGGGGAGCTGTTTTTT
TRBJ1-1,once,TRBV7-2,TRBD1,CASRPDRGPSEAFF,TGTGCCAGCAGACCGGACAGGGGGCCTAGTGAAGCTTTCTTT
TRBJ2-7,once,TRBV27,TRBD2,CASSLPPGLAGGTYEQYF,TGTGCCAGCAGTTTACCCCCCGGACTAGCGGGAGGTACCTACGAGCAGTACTTC
TRBJ2-1,-,TRBV5-1,TRBD1,CASSPRDRVMNEQFF,TGCGCCAGCAGCCCCCGGGACAGGGTAATGAATGAGCAGTTCTTC
TRBJ2-2,-,TRBV10-3,-,CAIGVFGELFF,TGTGCCATCGGCGTATTCGGGGAGCTGTTTTTT
TRBJ1-3,-,TRBV12-3/TRBV12-4,-,CASSLMDGRNTIYF,TGTGCCAGCAGTTTAATGGACGGAAGAAACACCATATATTTT
TRBJ1-2,-,TRBV12-3/TRBV12-4,-,CASSPQAGLEGYTF,TGTGCCAGCAGTCCCCAGGCGGGGTTGGAAGGCTACACCTTC
TRBJ2-5,-,TRBV30,-,CAWSWGAGETQYF,TGTGCCTGGAGTTGGGGGGCCGGGGAGACCCAGTACTTC
TRBJ2-1,once,TRBV28,TRBD1,CASSGGQVYNEQFF,TGTGCCAGCTCCGGCGGACAGGTATACAATGAGCAGTTCTTC
TRBJ2-3,-,TRBV19,-,CASLPRGGGHSTDTQYF,TGTGCCAGCCTCCCGAGAGGGGGGGGCCATAGCACAGATACGCAGTATTTT
TRBJ2-5,-,TRBV6-1,-,CASSLQAETQYF,TGTGCCAGCAGTCTACAGGCGGAGACCCAGTACTTC
TRBJ1-5,-,TRBV19,TRBD1,CATGQGGNQPQHF,TGTGCCACTGGACAGGGCGGCAATCAGCCCCAGCATTTT
TRBJ2-7,-,TRBV6-5,-,CASSYTGLNEQYF,TGTGCCAGCAGTTACACGGGACTCAACGAGCAGTACTTC
TRBJ2-3,once,TRBV10-3,TRBD1,CAISEWDRGGADTQYF,TGTGCCATCAGTGAATGGGACAGGGGGGGGGCAGATACGCAGTATTTT
TRBJ2-1,-,TRBV2,-,CATRLEYNEQFF,TGTGCCACCCGACTAGAATACAATGAGCAGTTCTTC
TRBJ2-7,-,TRBV12-3/TRBV12-4,-,CASSLSPLQFEQYF,TGTGCCAGCAGTTTAAGCCCCCTACAGTTCGAGCAGTACTTC
TRBJ1-6,-,TRBV20-1,-,CSATKVVAYNSPLHF,TGCAGTGCTACCAAGGTTGTTGCCTATAATTCACCCCTCCACTTT
TRBJ2-4,once,TRBV24-1,-,CATSDAGGAENIQYF,TGTGCCACCAGTGATGCTGGGGGCGCCGAAAACATTCAGTACTTC
TRBJ2-7,-,TRBV12-3/TRBV12-4,-,CASSPAPMGEQYF,TGTGCCAGCAGTCCCGCCCCGATGGGGGAGCAGTACTTC
TRBJ2-5,-,TRBV29-1,TRBD1,CSVAGQGGETQYF,TGCAGCGTTGCGGGACAGGGAGGAGAGACCCAGTACTTC
TRBJ1-1,-,TRBV12-3/TRBV12-4,-,CASTIYESGNAFF,TGTGCCAGCACCATTTATGAATCCGGGAATGCTTTCTTT
TRBJ2-3,-,TRBV28,TRBD2,CASTQGTSRIQTDTQYF,TGTGCCAGCACCCAGGGGACTAGCCGGATCCAAACAGATACGCAGTATTTT
TRBJ2-1,-,TRBV5-4,TRBD1,CASSLGSGQGYNEQFF,TGTGCCAGCAGCTTGGGGTCGGGACAGGGCTACAATGAGCAGTTCTTC
TRBJ2-1,once,TRBV15,-,CATSTGSSYNEQFF,TGTGCCACCAGCACGGGAAGCTCCTACAATGAGCAGTTCTTC
TRBJ2-7,few,TRBV29-1,TRBD1,CSVARTGGGEQYF,TGCAGCGTTGCACGGACAGGGGGCGGCGAGCAGTACTTC
TRBJ1-5,-,TRBV20-1,-,CSARDRGTDLLAQHF,TGCAGTGCTAGAGATCGCGGTACAGACCTTTTGGCCCAGCATTTT
TRBJ2-1,-,TRBV30,TRBD1,CASGQAIEQFF,TGTGCCTCGGGACAGGCGATTGAGCAGTTCTTC
TRBJ2-6,-,TRBV6-2/TRBV6-3,-,CASSSLRGRGANVLTF,TGTGCCAGCAGTTCCCTCAGGGGTCGGGGGGCCAACGTCCTGACTTTC
TRBJ2-1,-,TRBV7-9,-,CASSLEVGAIYNEQFF,TGTGCCAGCAGCTTAGAAGTCGGGGCGATATACAATGAGCAGTTCTTC
TRBJ2-3,-,TRBV7-9,-,CASSTGGDTQYF,TGTGCCAGCAGCACGGGGGGCGATACGCAGTATTTT
TRBJ2-2,-,TRBV5-6,TRBD1,CASSSWTGYTGELFF,TGTGCCAGCAGCTCCTGGACAGGTTACACCGGGGAGCTGTTTTTT
TRBJ2-1,-,TRBV12-3/TRBV12-4,TRBD1,CASSPPGQLNNEQFF,TGTGCCAGCAGTCCCCCGGGACAGCTGAACAATGAGCAGTTCTTC
TRBJ1-5,-,TRBV7-2,-,CASSIQGDQPQHF,TGTGCCAGTAGTATACAGGGTGATCAGCCCCAGCATTTT
TRBJ2-3,-,TRBV14,-,CASSQNLADTQYF,TGTGCCAGCAGCCAGAATCTAGCGGATACGCAGTATTTT
TRBJ1-5,-,TRBV7-9,-,CASSFGGWDNQPQHF,TGTGCCAGCAGCTTCGGGGGCTGGGACAATCAGCCCCAGCATTTT
TRBJ2-3,-,TRBV20-1,TRBD1,CSAGQGNTQYF,TGCAGTGCTGGACAGGGTAATACGCAGTATTTT